A selection of T cell receptor beta chains follows, all from one sample in a study of T cells in Graves' hyperthyroidism and ophthalmopathy. TCRdb recomputed calls from the multiplex PCR reads with MiXCR, one row per CDR3 protein. The sample holds approximately 630,000 distinct CDR3 sequences, under 20% seen once. Sequenced: blood. Every receptor here comes from a woman in her twenties or thirties with Graves' hyperthyroidism. The CDR3 runs from the conserved cysteine through the conserved F or W. Fields, in order: clone size, V gene, J gene, D gene, CDR3 protein, CDR3 DNA. A D gene is named only where the DNA matches it firmly. Expanded clones are given a class, and other clones once, few, many or no size at all.

size: many
V: TRBV28
J: TRBJ2-7
D: .
CDR3: CASTKGTVRRAYEQYF
DNA: TGTGCCAGCACCAAGGGGACCGTGAGGAGGGCCTACGAGCAGTACTTC

size: many
V: TRBV20-1
J: TRBJ2-1
D: .
CDR3: CSASVRNEQFF
DNA: TGCAGTGCTAGTGTGCGGAATGAGCAGTTCTTC

size: .
V: TRBV4-1
J: TRBJ2-3
D: .
CDR3: CASSVGQGPAGTDTQYF
DNA: TGCGCCAGCAGCGTAGGGCAGGGGCCAGCGGGCACAGATACGCAGTATTTT

size: few
V: TRBV18
J: TRBJ1-5
D: .
CDR3: CASSPSRTYDSNQPQHF
DNA: TGTGCCAGCTCACCAAGCAGAACTTACGATAGCAATCAGCCCCAGCATTTT

size: many
V: TRBV7-2
J: TRBJ2-3
D: .
CDR3: CASSPRGREEDTQYF
DNA: TGTGCCAGCAGCCCCAGGGGGCGGGAGGAAGATACGCAGTATTTT

size: many
V: TRBV30
J: TRBJ2-4
D: TRBD1
CDR3: CAWTDRGKARGTKNIQYF
DNA: TGTGCCTGGACAGACAGGGGGAAGGCAAGGGGGACCAAAAACATTCAGTACTTC

size: many
V: TRBV12-3/TRBV12-4
J: TRBJ2-1
D: TRBD2
CDR3: CASSLGGGRVYNEQFF
DNA: TGTGCCAGCAGTTTAGGGGGCGGGAGGGTCTACAATGAGCAGTTCTTC

size: many
V: TRBV7-2
J: TRBJ1-2
D: .
CDR3: CASSLSDNYGYTF
DNA: TGTGCCAGCAGCTTATCGGACAACTATGGCTACACCTTC

size: many
V: TRBV29-1
J: TRBJ2-2
D: .
CDR3: CSVELADKNTGELFF
DNA: TGCAGCGTTGAATTAGCGGATAAGAACACCGGGGAGCTGTTTTTT

size: .
V: TRBV19
J: TRBJ2-7
D: .
CDR3: CASRERGSLYEQYF
DNA: TGTGCCAGTAGAGAGAGAGGGTCCCTCTACGAGCAGTACTTC

size: many
V: TRBV15
J: TRBJ1-1
D: .
CDR3: CATSRAGRVDTEAFF
DNA: TGTGCCACCAGCAGAGCTGGCAGGGTGGACACTGAAGCTTTCTTT

size: once
V: TRBV2
J: TRBJ1-5
D: TRBD1
CDR3: CASNRQGDQPQHF
DNA: TGTGCCAGCAATCGACAGGGGGATCAGCCCCAGCATTTT

size: many
V: TRBV28
J: TRBJ2-5
D: .
CDR3: CASSLSRASGETQYF
DNA: TGTGCCAGCAGTTTAAGTCGCGCTTCGGGGGAGACCCAGTACTTC

size: many
V: TRBV20-1
J: TRBJ2-3
D: .
CDR3: CSATAPAGATDTQYF
DNA: TGCAGTGCTACGGCTCCCGCGGGGGCCACAGATACGCAGTATTTT

size: few
V: TRBV20-1
J: TRBJ1-6
D: .
CDR3: CSARDSGIRRYNSPLHF
DNA: TGCAGTGCTAGAGATTCAGGGATTCGCCGCTATAATTCACCCCTCCACTTT

size: .
V: TRBV9
J: TRBJ2-2
D: TRBD2
CDR3: CASSATSGPTGELFF
DNA: TGTGCCAGCAGCGCTACTAGCGGCCCCACCGGGGAGCTGTTTTTT

size: many
V: TRBV28
J: TRBJ2-1
D: TRBD2
CDR3: CASTAGGPNNEQFF
DNA: TGTGCCAGCACGGCGGGAGGGCCCAACAATGAGCAGTTCTTC

size: many
V: TRBV6-1
J: TRBJ1-5
D: .
CDR3: CASRSPSGRANQPQHF
DNA: TGTGCCAGCAGATCCCCTTCCGGCAGGGCCAATCAGCCCCAGCATTTT

size: many
V: TRBV10-2
J: TRBJ2-1
D: .
CDR3: CASSESPSSSSEQFF
DNA: TGCGCCAGCAGTGAGTCTCCGTCTAGCTCCTCTGAGCAGTTCTTC

size: many
V: TRBV2
J: TRBJ2-7
D: TRBD1
CDR3: CASRIQGVSEQYF
DNA: TGTGCCAGCAGAATTCAGGGGGTCTCCGAGCAGTACTTC

size: .
V: TRBV24-1
J: TRBJ1-1
D: .
CDR3: CATSDPDWDEAFF
DNA: TGTGCCACCAGTGACCCAGACTGGGATGAAGCTTTCTTT

size: few
V: TRBV5-5
J: TRBJ2-2
D: TRBD2
CDR3: CASSKREGTGELFF
DNA: TGTGCCAGCAGCAAGCGGGAGGGCACCGGGGAGCTGTTTTTT

size: .
V: TRBV27
J: TRBJ2-7
D: .
CDR3: CAAATGRSYEQHF
DNA: TGTGCCGCTGCAACGGGAAGGTCCTACGAGCAGCACTTC

size: many
V: TRBV27
J: TRBJ2-3
D: .
CDR3: CASRGANTDTQYF
DNA: TGTGCCAGCAGAGGGGCTAACACAGATACGCAGTATTTT

size: few
V: TRBV29-1
J: TRBJ2-3
D: .
CDR3: CSAQVSTDTQYF
DNA: TGCAGCGCTCAGGTTAGCACAGATACGCAGTATTTT

size: many
V: TRBV6-1
J: TRBJ2-7
D: TRBD2
CDR3: CASSYGAGVGYEQYF
DNA: TGTGCCAGCAGTTACGGAGCGGGAGTGGGCTACGAGCAGTACTTC

size: many
V: TRBV6-2/TRBV6-3
J: TRBJ2-7
D: .
CDR3: CASSYPRERDEQYF
DNA: TGTGCCAGCAGTTACCCGAGGGAGCGGGACGAGCAGTACTTC

size: few
V: TRBV7-2
J: TRBJ2-1
D: .
CDR3: CASSSGTHNEQFF
DNA: TGTGCCAGCAGCTCCGGGACGCACAATGAGCAGTTCTTC

size: few
V: TRBV29-1
J: TRBJ1-1
D: .
CDR3: CSLQENTEAFF
DNA: TGCAGCTTACAGGAGAACACTGAAGCTTTCTTT

size: many
V: TRBV28
J: TRBJ1-2
D: TRBD1
CDR3: CASKPGQGNYGYTF
DNA: TGTGCCAGCAAACCCGGACAGGGGAACTATGGCTACACCTTC

size: many
V: TRBV30
J: TRBJ2-1
D: .
CDR3: CAWSRKGGRENEQFF
DNA: TGTGCCTGGAGTAGAAAGGGCGGGCGGGAAAATGAGCAGTTCTTC

size: .
V: TRBV30
J: TRBJ2-2
D: .
CDR3: CAWSIKTGTPLGPGELFF
DNA: TGTGCCTGGAGTATAAAAACCGGGACTCCCCTTGGGCCCGGGGAGCTGTTTTTT

size: many
V: TRBV20-1
J: TRBJ1-5
D: .
CDR3: CSARATPGQGTRNNQPQHF
DNA: TGCAGTGCTAGAGCGACCCCGGGGCAGGGGACTAGAAACAATCAGCCCCAGCATTTT

size: many
V: TRBV7-2
J: TRBJ2-5
D: .
CDR3: CASSLGSVETQYF
DNA: TGTGCCAGCAGCTTAGGCTCAGTAGAGACCCAGTACTTC

size: .
V: TRBV19
J: TRBJ1-1
D: .
CDR3: CASSISWGTGTEAFF
DNA: TGTGCCAGTAGTATATCCTGGGGAACGGGCACTGAAGCTTTCTTT

size: .
V: TRBV20-1
J: TRBJ2-7
D: .
CDR3: CSATMAPERGEQYF
DNA: TGCAGTGCAACCATGGCCCCCGAGAGGGGGGAGCAGTACTTC

size: many
V: TRBV20-1
J: TRBJ1-1
D: .
CDR3: CSARGGMTEAFF
DNA: TGCAGTGCTAGAGGGGGGATGACTGAAGCTTTCTTT

size: .
V: TRBV9
J: TRBJ2-4
D: TRBD1
CDR3: CASSVADQGARNIQYF
DNA: TGTGCCAGCAGCGTAGCTGACCAGGGGGCGCGGAACATTCAGTACTTC

size: many
V: TRBV18
J: TRBJ1-4
D: .
CDR3: CASSPQAGSYEKLFF
DNA: TGTGCCAGCTCACCTCAGGCCGGAAGCTATGAAAAACTGTTTTTT

size: .
V: TRBV7-2
J: TRBJ2-1
D: TRBD2
CDR3: CASSLDSLAGARYNEQFF
DNA: TGTGCCAGCAGCTTAGATTCCCTAGCGGGAGCCCGATACAATGAGCAGTTCTTC

size: .
V: TRBV28
J: TRBJ2-6
D: .
CDR3: CASSFRGRPSDGANVLTF
DNA: TGTGCCAGCAGTTTTCGTGGGAGGCCCTCAGATGGGGCCAACGTCCTGACTTTC

size: few
V: TRBV7-9
J: TRBJ1-2
D: TRBD1
CDR3: CASSLVAGTGYGYTF
DNA: TGTGCCAGCAGCTTAGTAGCGGGGACAGGATATGGCTACACCTTC

size: .
V: TRBV28
J: TRBJ1-5
D: TRBD1
CDR3: CASWDRVQPQHF
DNA: TGTGCCAGCTGGGACAGAGTCCAGCCCCAGCATTTT

size: .
V: TRBV4-1
J: TRBJ1-5
D: TRBD1
CDR3: CASSHPISGTGGQPQHF
DNA: TGCGCCAGCAGCCACCCGATCTCCGGGACAGGGGGACAGCCCCAGCATTTT

size: many
V: TRBV3-1
J: TRBJ1-1
D: .
CDR3: CASSQVAPNTEAFF
DNA: TGTGCCAGCAGCCAAGTCGCTCCGAACACTGAAGCTTTCTTT

size: .
V: TRBV5-8
J: TRBJ1-5
D: .
CDR3: CASSLGSAGSSNQPQHF
DNA: TGTGCCAGCAGCTTGGGGTCCGCCGGATCAAGCAATCAGCCCCAGCATTTT

size: few
V: TRBV3-1
J: TRBJ2-5
D: TRBD2
CDR3: CASSHSSGQETQYF
DNA: TGTGCCAGCAGCCACTCTAGCGGTCAAGAGACCCAGTACTTC

size: many
V: TRBV7-3
J: TRBJ2-2
D: .
CDR3: CASRDTNTGELFF
DNA: TGTGCCAGCAGGGACACTAACACCGGGGAGCTGTTTTTT

size: few
V: TRBV9
J: TRBJ2-7
D: TRBD1
CDR3: CASSVTGGYPYEQYF
DNA: TGTGCCAGCAGCGTAACAGGGGGATACCCCTACGAGCAGTACTTC

size: few
V: TRBV5-1
J: TRBJ1-3
D: .
CDR3: CASSLEGHGNTIYF
DNA: TGCGCCAGCAGCTTGGAGGGACACGGAAACACCATATATTTT

size: many
V: TRBV11-2
J: TRBJ2-2
D: .
CDR3: CASSVPDSTGELFF
DNA: TGTGCCAGCAGCGTACCGGACAGTACCGGGGAGCTGTTTTTT

size: few
V: TRBV6-5
J: TRBJ2-7
D: TRBD1
CDR3: CASSYLRDRGYEQYF
DNA: TGTGCCAGCAGTTACCTCCGGGACAGGGGATACGAGCAGTACTTC

size: few
V: TRBV7-9
J: TRBJ2-7
D: .
CDR3: CASSSGTLEYEQYF
DNA: TGTGCCAGCAGTTCAGGGACCCTAGAGTACGAGCAGTACTTC

size: .
V: TRBV11-2
J: TRBJ2-3
D: .
CDR3: CASSLASGEWDTQYF
DNA: TGTGCCAGCAGCTTAGCATCGGGGGAGTGGGATACGCAGTATTTT

size: .
V: TRBV9
J: TRBJ2-1
D: .
CDR3: CASTPGTTKEQFF
DNA: TGTGCCAGCACTCCCGGGACAACAAAAGAGCAGTTCTTC